This T cell receptor (beta chain) was identified during a study of T-cell reconstitution after alpha-beta-depleted transplantation in children. Unique molecular identifiers were incorporated during preparation of the TCRbeta library. TCRdb fed the PCR reads into MiXCR, producing one record per CDR3 protein. The table has around 410,000 distinct CDR3 sequences, roughly a tenth seen once. V was pared by 3 bases and J by 12 bases, with 18 bases between. The CDR3 totals 14 residues. Per germline, CDR1 LNHNV and CDR2 YYDKDF (reference sequence). The rearrangement joins TRBV15 to TRBJ2-1; D not certain. Specimen: PBMCs from the stem cell graft donor, collected from the stem cell graft. This clonotype originated in a human donor who donated a stem cell graft to a child with acute myeloid leukemia. CDR3 nucleotides: TGTGCCACCAGCAGTCTTCTTCTGAAGGGTGGGCAGTTCTTC. Encoded protein: CATSSLLLKGGQFF.